The entry below gives a single TCR beta chain sequence along with its context. Its antigen is still unknown. This sample was included in a study of shared clonotypes between healthy human individuals. Study at large: CD4 naive and CD4 memory each took three plates per donor, while CD8 naive took two and CD8 memory one. Findings and caveats of the study: A small donor pool kept down the genetic and exposure-history diversity that was represented.

Per the germline V gene, CDR1 is PRHDT and CDR2 is FYEKMQ (reference sequence). Trimming at V came to 4 bases and at J to 1 base, leaving 6 bases not matched to a gene. The CDR3 extends over 15 amino acids. Evenly divided among several immunoSEQ plates was the genomic DNA of each subset. Assay: immunoSEQ multiplex PCR; the TCRdb copy retains only in-frame clones and omits some. The repertoire includes about 650,000 clones, less than 97% of them detected once, and less than 0.13% sits in the top ten. CD8 cells classed as naive were CD45RO-negative and positively selected for CCR7, excluding terminally differentiated effector memory CD45RA+ cells.

V gene TRBV13 combines with J gene TRBJ1-1; 7 positions match TRBD1. Sequenced input: naive CD8+ T cells sorted from blood. The receptor comes from a woman younger than 45 in good health. CDR3: CASSSRGFGNTEAFF. The CDR3 bases are TGTGCCAGCAGCTCCAGGGGGTTTGGGAACACTGAAGCTTTCTTT.